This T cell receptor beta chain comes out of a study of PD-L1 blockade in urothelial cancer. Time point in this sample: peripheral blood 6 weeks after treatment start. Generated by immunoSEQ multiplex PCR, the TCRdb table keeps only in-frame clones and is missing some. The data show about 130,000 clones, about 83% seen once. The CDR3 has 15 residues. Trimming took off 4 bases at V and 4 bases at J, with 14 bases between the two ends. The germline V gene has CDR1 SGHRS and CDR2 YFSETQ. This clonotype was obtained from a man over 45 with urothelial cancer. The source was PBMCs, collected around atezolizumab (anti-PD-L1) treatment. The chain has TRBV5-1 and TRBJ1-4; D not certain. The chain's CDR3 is CASSESRGINEKLFF. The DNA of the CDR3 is TGCGCCAGCAGCGAATCTAGAGGAATTAATGAAAAACTGTTTTTT.